Each of the 23 T cell receptor beta chains below was sequenced from the same sample in a study of pediatric ulcerative colitis. Generated by immunoSEQ multiplex PCR, the TCRdb table keeps only in-frame clones and is missing some. The sample records 12,000 to 15,000 clones, 75% to 90% being singletons. Input material: blood. These receptors all stem from a boy aged 10-17 years with moderate ulcerative colitis.

The CDR3 sequence is CASSRDTQAFF. In DNA form, the CDR3 reads TGTGCCAGCAGTCGGGACACCCAAGCTTTCTTT. The chain has TRBV2 and TRBJ1-1; D is perhaps TRBD1 (6 bases). CDR1 is SNHLY and CDR2 is FYNNEI in the germline V gene. This CDR3 is 11 amino acids long. Trimming cost V 5 bases and J 9 bases, with 10 bases left between them.

This rearrangement joins TRBV20-1 to TRBJ1-1; possibly TRBD1 for D (5 bases). The CDR3 is 11 residues long. Looked up from germline, CDR1 is DFQATT and CDR2 is SNEGSKA (reference sequence). The V gene lost 6 bases and the J gene lost 0 bases, with 5 bases spanning the gap. CDR3 protein: CSATVNTEAFF. The CDR3 DNA reads as TGCAGTGCGACAGTGAACACTGAAGCTTTCTTT.

The chain recombines TRBV10-2 with TRBJ2-7; 7 bases align to TRBD2. This CDR3 has 17 residues. The germline V gene has CDR1 WSHSY and CDR2 SAAADI. After removal of 0 bases from V and 2 bases from J, the junction contained 10 bases not matched to a gene. CDR3 nucleotides: TGCGCCAGCAGTGAGTCGACGGAAGCGGGGAGAACCTACGAGCAGTACTTC. Amino acids: CASSESTEAGRTYEQYF.

The chain is built from TRBV7-8 and TRBJ2-5; D uncertain. This CDR3 is built from 13 residues. Trimming took 4 bases from V and 5 from J, leaving 11 bases between them. In germline, CDR1 is SGHVS, CDR2 FQNEAQ. DNA of the CDR3: TGTGCCAGCAGCTCCCCCCTGGCTGAGACCCAGTACTTC. The encoded protein is CASSSPLAETQYF.

This rearrangement joins TRBV11-2 to TRBJ2-2; TRBD2 agrees at 9 bases. With 5 bases clipped from V and 4 bases from J, the junction kept 8 bases outside the gene matches. CDR1 is SGHAT, CDR2 FQNNGV, per germline. The CDR3 length is 16 residues. CDR3 coding DNA: TGTGCCAGCAGCGCCGGGACTAGCCGACCCACCGGGGAGCTGTTTTTT. This sequence encodes CASSAGTSRPTGELFF.

This rearrangement joins TRBV6-5 to TRBJ2-7; no definite D call. V was cut by 5 bases and J by 1 base, with 15 bases left in between. The germline gives CDR1 MNHEY, CDR2 SVGAGI. This CDR3 has 15 amino acids. The CDR3: CASSPFQDGSYEQYF. The DNA of the CDR3 is TGTGCCAGCAGTCCGTTTCAGGACGGATCCTACGAGCAGTACTTC.

The rearrangement links TRBV11-2 to TRBJ1-2; D is perhaps TRBD1 (6 bases). Germline CDR1 reads SGHAT; CDR2 reads FQNNGV. The CDR3 has 16 residues. The ends were cut back, 4 bases at V and 5 bases at J, with 20 bases in the middle. CDR3 DNA: TGTGCCAGCAGCTCGCTTCAGGGGCCAACCTTTTATGGCTACACCTTC. It codes for CASSSLQGPTFYGYTF. The full variable domain, rest sourced from reference TRBV11-2 and TRBJ1-2, is EAGVAQSPRYKIIEKRQSVAFWCNPISGHATLYWYQQILGQGPKLLIQFQNNGVVDDSQLPKDRFSAERLKGVDSTLKIQPAKLEDSAVYLCASSSLQGPTFYGYTFGSGTRLTVV.

V is TRBV14 and J is TRBJ1-1; no clear D. Germline V gene lookup returns CDR1 SGHDN and CDR2 FVKESK. This CDR3 is 13 amino acids long. Trimming pared 4 bases from V and 0 bases from J, leaving 6 bases between. CDR3 coding DNA: TGTGCCAGCAGCCTGGCCGTGAACACTGAAGCTTTCTTT. It translates to CASSLAVNTEAFF.

V is TRBV11-1 and J is TRBJ2-7; a weak D match, TRBD1 (6 bases). The CDR3 has 12 residues. The V end lost 5 bases, the J end lost 3 bases, and 8 bases lay between the germline ends. The germline V gene has CDR1 SGHAT and CDR2 FQDESV (reference sequence). The CDR3 is CASSMTGYEQYF. CDR3 nucleotides: TGTGCCAGCAGCATGACAGGCTACGAGCAGTACTTC.

The DNA of the CDR3 is TGTGCCTGGAGTTCGACAAGGACGGACTCTGGGGCCAACGTCCTGACTTTC. It translates to CAWSSTRTDSGANVLTF. The V and J genes are TRBV30 and TRBJ2-6; D unresolved. Germline V CDR1 and CDR2: GTSNPN, SVGIG (reference sequence). Trimming left V 2 bases short and J 0 bases short, with 14 bases between. The CDR3 has 17 amino acids.

The chain couples TRBV19 to TRBJ1-1; 10 bases line up with TRBD1. The germline V gene has CDR1 LNHDA and CDR2 SQIVND (reference sequence). The V and J ends lost 6 bases and 3 bases, in that order; junction bases with no gene match: 7. The CDR3 has 15 residues. The CDR3 coding sequence is TGTGCCAGTAGAAACCGGGACAGGGGAGACACTGAAGCTTTCTTT. It is translated as CASRNRDRGDTEAFF.

The V and J genes are TRBV4-2 and TRBJ2-7, with 11 bases matching TRBD1. The CDR3 is 13 amino acids. V shed 9 bases and J 4 bases; nucleotides not matched to a gene: 5. Germline V gene sequence: CDR1 LGHNA, CDR2 YNFKEQ. The CDR3 protein is CARPGQGGYEQYF. The CDR3 DNA follows: TGTGCCAGGCCGGGACAGGGGGGATACGAGCAGTACTTC.

The V gene is TRBV5-6, the J gene TRBJ2-1; the match to TRBD2 covers 8 bases. V dropped 0 bases and J dropped 3; count of bases not matched to a gene: 2. The CDR3 consists of 15 residues. Germline V gene sequence: CDR1 SGHDT, CDR2 YYEEEE. The CDR3 sequence: CASSLGLAFYNEQFF. The CDR3 DNA reads as TGTGCCAGCAGCTTGGGACTAGCGTTCTACAATGAGCAGTTCTTC.

The V gene is TRBV7-2, the J gene TRBJ1-5, with D tentatively TRBD1 (5 bases). CDR3 length: 14 amino acids. V lost 5 bases and J lost 4, with 12 bases in between. The germline CDR1 and CDR2 sequences are SGHTA and FQGNSA. In nucleotides, the CDR3 is TGTGCCAGCAGCCCCGGGGGGGGGAATCAGCCCCAGCATTTT. Its protein product is CASSPGGGNQPQHF.

The chain links TRBV5-8 to TRBJ1-6; D ambiguous. This CDR3 region has 12 residues. V was shortened by 0 bases and J by 9 bases, with 4 bases between the two germline ends. CDR1 is SGHTS and CDR2 is YDEGEE in the germline V gene. Here the CDR3 reads CASSLVGSPLHF. CDR3 nucleotides: TGTGCCAGCAGCTTGGTCGGTTCACCCCTCCACTTT.

This clone was detected a few times. The rearrangement links TRBV19 to TRBJ2-2; no clear D. Germline V gives CDR1 LNHDA, CDR2 SQIVND (reference sequence). Trimming took 10 bases from V and 3 from J, leaving 12 bases between them. This CDR3 is built from 13 residues. CDR3 nucleotides: TGTGCCACTACAAGTTCGTACACCGGGGAGCTGTTTTTT. It encodes CATTSSYTGELFF.

The chain links TRBV7-2 to TRBJ2-7; D assignment may be TRBD1 or TRBD2 (6 bases each). Trimming pared 7 bases from V and 3 bases from J, leaving 22 bases between. CDR1 and CDR2 from the germline V gene are SGHTA and FQGNSA. This CDR3 is 16 amino acids long. The DNA of the CDR3 is TGTGCCAGCAACCTACAGGGATCCACGCGGGACTACGAGCAGTACTTC. It codes for CASNLQGSTRDYEQYF.

This clone has more than one count but fewer than ten. The V call is TRBV7-9, the J call TRBJ2-7; D call uncertain. V was clipped by 3 bases and J by 7 bases, with 4 bases between them. Germline CDR1 SEHNR, CDR2 FQNEAQ (reference sequence). This CDR3 is built from 10 residues. CDR3 bases: TGTGCCAGCAGCTTGAGTGAGCAGTACTTC. Its translation is CASSLSEQYF.

The rearrangement uses TRBV6-5 and TRBJ2-5; possible D gene TRBD1, 5 bases. V gave up 5 bases and J gave up 2 bases, with 12 bases separating them. This CDR3 comprises 14 residues. CDR1 is MNHEY and CDR2 is SVGAGI in the germline V gene. CDR3 region: CASSLLQGQETQYF. The DNA of the CDR3 is TGTGCCAGCAGTCTCCTCCAGGGACAAGAGACCCAGTACTTC.

The chain is built from TRBV10-2 and TRBJ2-1, with 8 positions matching TRBD2. The CDR3 runs 14 residues. The junction had 7 bases not matched to a gene; V was cut back by 5 bases and J by 7 bases. The V gene's germline CDR1 is WSHSY and CDR2 SAAADI. CDR3 protein: CASSRATGGNEQFF. The CDR3 nucleotides are TGCGCCAGCAGTCGGGCGACGGGAGGGAATGAGCAGTTCTTC.

V usage is TRBV7-3 and J usage is TRBJ2-2; TRBD2 agrees at 12 bases. This CDR3 is 15 amino acids long. J was trimmed by 6 bases and V by 5 bases; bases with no gene match: 4. Per the germline V gene, CDR1 is SGHTA and CDR2 is FQGTGA. The CDR3 loop reads CASSRTSGESGELFF. The CDR3 nucleotides are TGTGCCAGCAGCCGGACTAGCGGGGAATCCGGGGAGCTGTTTTTT.

V and J are TRBV11-3 and TRBJ2-3, with 9 bases that match TRBD2. J was trimmed by 6 bases and V by 1 base; bases with no gene match: 5. The CDR3 totals 15 residues. Germline V CDR1 and CDR2: SGHNT, YENEEA. The CDR3 DNA sequence: TGTGCCAGCAGCTTAGTAAGCGGGGGGTCGGATACGCAGTATTTT. Encoded protein: CASSLVSGGSDTQYF.

This clone was detected a few times. The chain joins TRBV2 to TRBJ1-5; the match to TRBD1 covers 7 bases. The CDR3 totals 14 residues. Germline V lookup: CDR1 SNHLY, CDR2 FYNNEI. V gave up 6 bases and J gave up 7 bases; unmatched junction bases: 9. DNA for the CDR3: TGTGCCAGCAGAGCCGACAGGGCGGGACAGCCCCAGCATTTT. Its protein product is CASRADRAGQPQHF.